The present T cell receptor (beta chain) was sequenced within a study of T cells in Graves' hyperthyroidism and ophthalmopathy. Turning to the study itself: Peripheral blood was drawn at first diagnosis, prior to all treatment.

V gave up 4 bases and J gave up 0 bases; unmatched junction bases: 6. There are 17 residues in the CDR3. Germline V gene lookup returns CDR1 LGHNA and CDR2 YNFKEQ. Study-level findings and limits: Ophthalmopathy was separated from stable hyperthyroidism by a 13 V-J model. Most thyroid clonotypes expanded above 0.001 were also detected in blood.

Amplification targeted TCR beta CDR3 regions from RNA transcripts. Researchers ran a first-round RT-PCR on the TCR CDR3 using the HTBI primer set. TCRdb re-called the multiplex PCR reads through MiXCR, storing one row per CDR3 protein. The data show some 420,000 distinct CDR3 sequences, with about an eighth seen just once and less than 6.5% held by the top ten. This clonotype was picked up a small number of times. The antigen is unknown. V gene TRBV4-2 combines with J gene TRBJ1-6; 7 nucleotides line up with TRBD1. The sample consisted of blood. This clonotype originated in a woman in her late teens or twenties with Graves' hyperthyroidism. CDR3 coding DNA: TGTGCCAGCAGCCGCGCACAGGGGAGCTCCTATAATTCACCCCTCCACTTT. Residues: CASSRAQGSSYNSPLHF.